This TCR beta chain comes out of a study of blood T cell repertoires in COVID-19. Germline V gives CDR1 MNHNS, CDR2 SASEGT. V was clipped by 2 bases and J by 3 bases, with 11 bases between them. There are 16 residues in the CDR3. This clone was found a few times. Here immunoSEQ multiplex PCR was the method, and the copy in TCRdb shows in-frame clones only, minus some. This sample has around 300,000 clones, with about nine tenths found just once. The V call is TRBV6-1, the J call TRBJ1-6, with D hard to call. The specimen sequenced was PBMCs or T cells enriched from blood (not recorded which). This TCR came from a woman between 55 and 75 years old who had recovered from COVID-19. DNA of the CDR3: TGTGCCAGCAGTGAAACGGGTCAGAGCTATAATTCACCCCTCCACTTT. Protein: CASSETGQSYNSPLHF.